One T cell receptor (beta chain) is described in this entry. Generated by immunoSEQ multiplex PCR, the TCRdb table keeps only in-frame clones and is missing some. The repertoire consists of about 45,000 clones, with around 89% occurring once and the leading ten covering around 3.9%. The record originates from a study of PD-L1 blockade in urothelial cancer. Looking at the study overall: Patients went on atezolizumab at some point between 2014 and 2015, receiving 1,200 mg intravenously every 3 weeks. Male sex and bladder-origin urothelial cancer characterized about 90% of the roughly 30 patients.

Patient disease was locally advanced or metastatic urothelial carcinoma. V dropped 6 bases and J dropped 5 bases, with 10 bases sitting between them. This CDR3 is 12 amino acids long. Per the germline V gene, CDR1 is KGHSH and CDR2 is LQKENI. This sequence joins TRBV18 and TRBJ2-5; D unresolved. The source material was PBMCs, sampled around atezolizumab (anti-PD-L1) treatment. The sequence was obtained from a man older than 75 with urothelial cancer. The CDR3 nucleotides read TGTGCCAGCTCGCTACGAGAGGAGACCCAGTACTTC. The encoded protein is CASSLREETQYF. The full variable domain, completed using reference TRBV18 and TRBJ2-5, is NAGVMQNPRHLVRRRGQEARLRCSPMKGHSHVYWYRQLPEEGLKFMVYLQKENIIDESGMPKERFSAEFPKEGPSILRIQQVVRGDSAAYFCASSLREETQYFGPGTRLLVL.